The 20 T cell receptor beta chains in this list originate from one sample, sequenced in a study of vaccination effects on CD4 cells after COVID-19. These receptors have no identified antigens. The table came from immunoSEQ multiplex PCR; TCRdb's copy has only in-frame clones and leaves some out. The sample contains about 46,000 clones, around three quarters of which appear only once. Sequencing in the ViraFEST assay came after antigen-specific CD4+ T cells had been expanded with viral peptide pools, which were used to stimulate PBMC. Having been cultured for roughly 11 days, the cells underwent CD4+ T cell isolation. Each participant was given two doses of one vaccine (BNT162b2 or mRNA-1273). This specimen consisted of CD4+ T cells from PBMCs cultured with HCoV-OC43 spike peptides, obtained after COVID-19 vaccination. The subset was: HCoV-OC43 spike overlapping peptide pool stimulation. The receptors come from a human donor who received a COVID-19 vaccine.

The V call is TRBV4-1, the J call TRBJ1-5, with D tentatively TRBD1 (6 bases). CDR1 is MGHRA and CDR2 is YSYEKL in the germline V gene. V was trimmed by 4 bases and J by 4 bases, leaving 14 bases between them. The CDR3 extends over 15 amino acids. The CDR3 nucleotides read TGCGCCAGCAGCCCTAATGGACAGCCGAATCAGCCCCAGCATTTT. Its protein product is CASSPNGQPNQPQHF.

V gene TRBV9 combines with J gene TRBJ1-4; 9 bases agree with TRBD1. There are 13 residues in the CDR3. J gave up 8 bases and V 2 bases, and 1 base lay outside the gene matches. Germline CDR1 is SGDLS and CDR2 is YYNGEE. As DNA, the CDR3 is TGTGCCAGCAGCGTGACAGGGGGGGAAAAACTGTTTTTT. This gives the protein CASSVTGGEKLFF.

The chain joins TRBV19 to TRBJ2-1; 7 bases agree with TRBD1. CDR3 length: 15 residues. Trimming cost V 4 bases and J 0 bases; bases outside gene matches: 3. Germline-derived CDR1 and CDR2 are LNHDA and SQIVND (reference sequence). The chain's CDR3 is CASSKQGSSYNEQFF. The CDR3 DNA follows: TGTGCCAGTAGTAAACAGGGGAGCTCCTACAATGAGCAGTTCTTC.

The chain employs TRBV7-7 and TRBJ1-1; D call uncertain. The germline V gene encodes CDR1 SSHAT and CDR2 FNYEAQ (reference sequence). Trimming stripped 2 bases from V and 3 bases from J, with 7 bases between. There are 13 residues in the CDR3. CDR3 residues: CASSLWRDTEAFF. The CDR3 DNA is TGTGCCAGCAGCTTATGGAGGGACACTGAAGCTTTCTTT.

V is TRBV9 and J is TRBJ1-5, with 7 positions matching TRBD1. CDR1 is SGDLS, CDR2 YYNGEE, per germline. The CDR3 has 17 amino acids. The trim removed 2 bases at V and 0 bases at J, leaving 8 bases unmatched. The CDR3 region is CASSVDREPNSNQPQHF. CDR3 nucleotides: TGTGCCAGCAGCGTCGACAGGGAGCCCAATAGCAATCAGCCCCAGCATTTT.

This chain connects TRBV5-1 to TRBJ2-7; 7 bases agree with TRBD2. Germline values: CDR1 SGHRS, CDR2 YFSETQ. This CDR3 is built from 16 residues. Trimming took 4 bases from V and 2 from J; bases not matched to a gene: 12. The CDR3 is CASSLETGGPTYEQYF. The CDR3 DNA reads TGCGCCAGCAGCCTGGAAACGGGGGGACCCACCTACGAGCAGTACTTC.

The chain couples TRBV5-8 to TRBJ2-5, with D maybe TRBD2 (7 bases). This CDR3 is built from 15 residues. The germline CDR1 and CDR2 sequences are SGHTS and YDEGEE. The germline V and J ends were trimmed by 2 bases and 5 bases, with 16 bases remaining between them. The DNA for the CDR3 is TGTGCCAGCAGCTTCTACTCGGGGGGCGCGGAGACCCAGTACTTC. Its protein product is CASSFYSGGAETQYF.

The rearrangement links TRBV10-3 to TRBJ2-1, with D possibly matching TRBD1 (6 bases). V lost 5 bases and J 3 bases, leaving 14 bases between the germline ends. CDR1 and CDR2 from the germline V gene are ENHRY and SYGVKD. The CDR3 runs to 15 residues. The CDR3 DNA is TGTGCCATCAGTCTCCGGGACAAAGGCTACAATGAGCAGTTCTTC. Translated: CAISLRDKGYNEQFF.

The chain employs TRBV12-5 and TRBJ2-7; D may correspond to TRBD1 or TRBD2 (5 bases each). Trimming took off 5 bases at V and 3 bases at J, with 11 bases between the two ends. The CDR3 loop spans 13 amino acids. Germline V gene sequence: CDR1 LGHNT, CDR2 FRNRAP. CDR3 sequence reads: CASGLGPRYEQYF. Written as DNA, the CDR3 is TGTGCTAGTGGTCTGGGACCACGCTACGAGCAGTACTTC.

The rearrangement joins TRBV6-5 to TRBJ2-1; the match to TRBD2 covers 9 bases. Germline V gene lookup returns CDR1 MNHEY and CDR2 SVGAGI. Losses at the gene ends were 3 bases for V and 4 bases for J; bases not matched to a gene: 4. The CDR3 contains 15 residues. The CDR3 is CASSYSTSGYNEQFF. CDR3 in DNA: TGTGCCAGCAGTTATTCGACTAGCGGATACAATGAGCAGTTCTTC.

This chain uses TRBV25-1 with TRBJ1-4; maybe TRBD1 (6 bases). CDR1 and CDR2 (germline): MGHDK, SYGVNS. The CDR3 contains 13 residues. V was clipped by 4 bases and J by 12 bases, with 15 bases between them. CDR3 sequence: CASSAAGGPELFF. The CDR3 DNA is TGTGCCAGCAGTGCCGCGGGGGGCCCAGAACTGTTTTTT.

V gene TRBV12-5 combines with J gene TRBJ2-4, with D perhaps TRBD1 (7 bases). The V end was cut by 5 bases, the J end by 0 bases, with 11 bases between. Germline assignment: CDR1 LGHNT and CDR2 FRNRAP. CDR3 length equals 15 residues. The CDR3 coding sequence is TGTGCTAGTGGTCCTCAGGGGGGAGCCAAAAACATTCAGTACTTC. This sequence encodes CASGPQGGAKNIQYF.

CDR3 amino acids: CASSSATSGSTDTQYF. The CDR3 nucleotides read TGTGCCAGCAGTTCCGCGACTAGCGGGAGCACAGATACGCAGTATTTT. The chain recombines TRBV7-2 with TRBJ2-3; 10 positions match TRBD2. V dropped 6 bases and J dropped 0; count of bases not matched to a gene: 6. CDR1 and CDR2 from the germline V gene are SGHTA and FQGNSA. This CDR3 spans 16 amino acids.

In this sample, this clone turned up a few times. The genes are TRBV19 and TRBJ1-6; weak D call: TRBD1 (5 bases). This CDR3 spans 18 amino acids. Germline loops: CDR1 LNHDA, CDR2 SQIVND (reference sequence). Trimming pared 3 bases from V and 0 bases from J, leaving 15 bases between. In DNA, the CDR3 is TGTGCCAGTAGTATTCATCAAGGGGTCAGCTCCTATAATTCACCCCTCCACTTT. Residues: CASSIHQGVSSYNSPLHF.

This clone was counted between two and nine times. The CDR3 reads CASSLAVTYTSYEQYF. The CDR3, as DNA: TGTGCCAGCAGCTTGGCTGTGACATATACTTCCTACGAGCAGTACTTC. The rearrangement joins TRBV5-5 to TRBJ2-7; D ambiguous. There are 16 residues in the CDR3. Deletions cut 0 bases from V and 1 base from J, with 14 bases between. Germline V gene sequence: CDR1 SGHKS, CDR2 YYEKEE (reference sequence).

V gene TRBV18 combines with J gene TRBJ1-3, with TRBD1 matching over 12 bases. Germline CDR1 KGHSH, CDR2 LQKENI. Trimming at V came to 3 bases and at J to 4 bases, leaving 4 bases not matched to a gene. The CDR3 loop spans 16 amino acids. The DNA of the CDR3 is TGTGCCAGCTCACCGAGGGACAGGGGGCGCGGAAACACCATATATTTT. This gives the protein CASSPRDRGRGNTIYF. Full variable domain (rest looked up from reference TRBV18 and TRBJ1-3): NAGVMQNPRHLVRRRGQEARLRCSPMKGHSHVYWYRQLPEEGLKFMVYLQKENIIDESGMPKERFSAEFPKEGPSILRIQQVVRGDSAAYFCASSPRDRGRGNTIYFGEGSWLTVV.

The CDR3 protein is CASSSPALAGGRYEQYF. In DNA form, the CDR3 reads TGTGCCAGCAGCTCCCCGGCCCTGGCGGGGGGAAGGTACGAGCAGTACTTC. The V and J genes are TRBV5-6 and TRBJ2-7; 8 nucleotides align to TRBD2. The CDR3 totals 17 residues. Germline lookup yields CDR1 SGHDT and CDR2 YYEEEE. Germline trimming cut 3 bases from V and 4 bases from J; bases unmatched to any gene: 15.

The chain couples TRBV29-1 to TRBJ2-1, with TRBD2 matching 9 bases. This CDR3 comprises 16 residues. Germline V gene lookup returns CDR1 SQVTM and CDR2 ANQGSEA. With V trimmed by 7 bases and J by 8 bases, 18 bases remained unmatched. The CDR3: CSALGGLRLAAYEQFF. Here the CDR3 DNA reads TGCAGCGCTCTGGGGGGTTTGCGACTAGCGGCCTATGAGCAGTTCTTC.

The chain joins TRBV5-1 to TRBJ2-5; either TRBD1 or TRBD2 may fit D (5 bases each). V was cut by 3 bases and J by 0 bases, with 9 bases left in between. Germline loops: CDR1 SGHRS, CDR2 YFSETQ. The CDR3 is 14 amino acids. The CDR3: CASSSGRDQETQYF. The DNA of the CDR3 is TGCGCCAGCAGCTCGGGGCGGGACCAAGAGACCCAGTACTTC.

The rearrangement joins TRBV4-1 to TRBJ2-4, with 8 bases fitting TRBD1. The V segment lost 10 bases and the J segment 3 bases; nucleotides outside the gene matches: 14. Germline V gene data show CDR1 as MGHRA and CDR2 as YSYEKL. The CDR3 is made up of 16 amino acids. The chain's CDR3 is CATSGLTGGIKNIQYF. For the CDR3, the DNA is TGCGCCACCTCAGGGTTAACAGGGGGAATCAAAAACATTCAGTACTTC.